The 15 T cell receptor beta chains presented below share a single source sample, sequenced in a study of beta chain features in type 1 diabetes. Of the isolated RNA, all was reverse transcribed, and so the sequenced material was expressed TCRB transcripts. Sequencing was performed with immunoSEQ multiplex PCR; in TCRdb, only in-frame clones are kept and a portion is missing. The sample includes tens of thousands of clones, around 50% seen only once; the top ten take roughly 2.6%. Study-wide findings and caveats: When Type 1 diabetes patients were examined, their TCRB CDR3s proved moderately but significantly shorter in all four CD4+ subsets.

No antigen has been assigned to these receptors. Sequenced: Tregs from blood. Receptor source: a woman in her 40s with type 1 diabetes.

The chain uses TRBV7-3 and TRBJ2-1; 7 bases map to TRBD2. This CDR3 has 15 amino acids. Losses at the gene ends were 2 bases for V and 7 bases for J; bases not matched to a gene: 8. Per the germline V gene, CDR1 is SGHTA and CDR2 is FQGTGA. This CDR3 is CASSLAGTIGNEQFF. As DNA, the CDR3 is TGTGCCAGCAGCTTAGCAGGGACTATCGGTAATGAGCAGTTCTTC.

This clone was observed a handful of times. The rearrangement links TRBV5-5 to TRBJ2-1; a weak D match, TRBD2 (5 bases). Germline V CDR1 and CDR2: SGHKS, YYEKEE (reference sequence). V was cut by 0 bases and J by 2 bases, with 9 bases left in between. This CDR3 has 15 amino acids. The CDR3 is CASSLVEGTYNEQFF. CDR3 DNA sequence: TGTGCCAGCAGCTTGGTTGAGGGAACCTACAATGAGCAGTTCTTC.

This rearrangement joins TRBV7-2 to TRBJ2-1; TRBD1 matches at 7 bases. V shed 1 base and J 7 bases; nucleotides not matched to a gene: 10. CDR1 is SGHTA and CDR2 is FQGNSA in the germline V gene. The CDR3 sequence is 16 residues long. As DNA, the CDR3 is TGTGCCAGCAGCTTAGGACAGGGCTTCCGTGGGAATGAGCAGTTCTTC. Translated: CASSLGQGFRGNEQFF.

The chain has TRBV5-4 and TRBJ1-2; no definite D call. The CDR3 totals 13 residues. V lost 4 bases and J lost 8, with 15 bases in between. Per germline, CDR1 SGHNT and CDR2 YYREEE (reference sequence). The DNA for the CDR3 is TGTGCCAGCAGCCTAGACCTAGATCCGGGCTACACCTTC. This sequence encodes CASSLDLDPGYTF. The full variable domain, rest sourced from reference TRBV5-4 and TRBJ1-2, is ETGVTQSPTHLIKTRGQQVTLRCSSQSGHNTVSWYQQALGQGPQFIFQYYREEENGRGNFPPRFSGLQFPNYSSELNVNALELDDSALYLCASSLDLDPGYTFGSGTRLTVV.

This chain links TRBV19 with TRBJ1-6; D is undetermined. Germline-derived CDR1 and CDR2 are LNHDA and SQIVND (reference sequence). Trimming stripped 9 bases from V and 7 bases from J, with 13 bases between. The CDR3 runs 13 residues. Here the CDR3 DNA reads TGTGCCAGGGCTGACATCCGGAATTCACCCCTCCACTTT. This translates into CARADIRNSPLHF.

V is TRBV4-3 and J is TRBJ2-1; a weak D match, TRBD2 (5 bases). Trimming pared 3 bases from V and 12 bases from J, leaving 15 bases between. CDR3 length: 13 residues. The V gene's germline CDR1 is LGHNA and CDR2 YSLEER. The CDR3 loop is CASSQGVISGQFF. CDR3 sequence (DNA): TGCGCCAGCAGCCAGGGAGTGATTTCCGGGCAGTTCTTC.

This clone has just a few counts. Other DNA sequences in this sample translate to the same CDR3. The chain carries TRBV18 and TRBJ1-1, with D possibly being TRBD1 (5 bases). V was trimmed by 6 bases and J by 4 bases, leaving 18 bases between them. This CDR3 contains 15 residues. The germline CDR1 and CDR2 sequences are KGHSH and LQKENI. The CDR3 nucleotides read TGTGCCAGCTCCCTAGGTTCAGGGTTCCGCACTGAAGCTTTCTTT. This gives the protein CASSLGSGFRTEAFF.

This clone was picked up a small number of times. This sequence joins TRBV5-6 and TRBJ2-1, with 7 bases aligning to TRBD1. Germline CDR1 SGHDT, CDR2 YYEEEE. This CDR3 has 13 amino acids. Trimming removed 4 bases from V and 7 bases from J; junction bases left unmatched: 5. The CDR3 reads CASSLDRANEQFF. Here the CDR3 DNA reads TGTGCCAGCAGCCTCGACAGGGCAAATGAGCAGTTCTTC.

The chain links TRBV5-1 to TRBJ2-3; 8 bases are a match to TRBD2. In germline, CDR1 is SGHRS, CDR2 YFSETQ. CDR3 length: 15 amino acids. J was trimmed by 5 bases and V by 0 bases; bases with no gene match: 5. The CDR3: CASSLVAGSGDTQYF. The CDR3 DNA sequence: TGCGCCAGCAGCTTGGTAGCGGGGTCGGGAGATACGCAGTATTTT.

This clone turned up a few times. CDR3 sequence (DNA): TGTGCCAGCAGCCCCTCCGGGACTAGCGGGCCAGATACGCAGTATTTT. This encodes CASSPSGTSGPDTQYF. The chain couples TRBV7-8 to TRBJ2-3; TRBD2 matches 12 bases. From germline, CDR1 is SGHVS and CDR2 FQNEAQ. V shed 5 bases and J 4 bases; nucleotides not matched to a gene: 7. CDR3 size: 16 residues. Together with reference TRBV7-8 and TRBJ2-3, the CDR3 gives the full variable domain: GAGVSQSPRYKVAKRGQDVALRCDPISGHVSLFWYQQALGQGPEFLTYFQNEAQLDKSGLPSDRFFAERPEGSVSTLKIQRTQQEDSAVYLCASSPSGTSGPDTQYFGPGTRLTVL.

The CDR3 protein is CASSPELALAGELFF. The DNA for the CDR3 is TGTGCCAGCTCACCGGAACTAGCATTGGCCGGGGAGCTGTTTTTT. V gene TRBV18 combines with J gene TRBJ2-2, with D possibly TRBD2 on 6 matching bases. Germline values: CDR1 KGHSH, CDR2 LQKENI. Trimming left V 3 bases short and J 6 bases short, with 14 bases between. This CDR3 is 15 amino acids long.

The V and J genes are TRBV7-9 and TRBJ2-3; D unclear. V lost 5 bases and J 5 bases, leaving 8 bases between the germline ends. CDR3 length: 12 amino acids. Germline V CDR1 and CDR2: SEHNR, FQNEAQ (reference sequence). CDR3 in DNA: TGTGCCAGCAGCCCACGGGTAGATACGCAGTATTTT. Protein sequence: CASSPRVDTQYF.

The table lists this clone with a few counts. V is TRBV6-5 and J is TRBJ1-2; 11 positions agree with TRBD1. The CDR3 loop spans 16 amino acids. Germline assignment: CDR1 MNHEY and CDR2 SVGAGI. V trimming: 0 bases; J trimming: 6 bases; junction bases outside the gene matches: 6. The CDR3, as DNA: TGTGCCAGCAGTTACTCGACCGGGACAGGGGGGCATGGCTACACCTTC. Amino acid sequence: CASSYSTGTGGHGYTF.

The CDR3: CASQGQPNSPLHF. CDR3 DNA: TGCGCCAGTCAGGGACAGCCAAATTCACCCCTCCACTTT. The chain employs TRBV10-2 and TRBJ1-6; TRBD1 matches at 7 bases. The CDR3 is made up of 13 amino acids. V trimming: 9 bases; J trimming: 7 bases; junction bases outside the gene matches: 6. Germline V gives CDR1 WSHSY, CDR2 SAAADI.

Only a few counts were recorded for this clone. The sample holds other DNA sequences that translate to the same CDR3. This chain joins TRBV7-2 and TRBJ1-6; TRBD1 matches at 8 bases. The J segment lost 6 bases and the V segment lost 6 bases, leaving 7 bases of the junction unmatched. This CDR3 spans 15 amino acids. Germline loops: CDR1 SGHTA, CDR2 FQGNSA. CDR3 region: CASREQGVSNSPLHF. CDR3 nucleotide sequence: TGTGCCAGCAGAGAACAGGGGGTCTCTAATTCACCCCTCCACTTT.